The 3 T cell receptor beta chains below come from one sample, sequenced in a study of blood T cell repertoires in COVID-19. Profiling relied on immunoSEQ multiplex PCR, and the TCRdb table lists in-frame clones only, not all of them. The sample lists about 110,000 clones, less than 80% occurring once. Sequencing was done on a sample of peripheral blood. These receptors were obtained from a man older than 75 with COVID-19, enrolled during active disease.

This sequence joins TRBV5-1 and TRBJ2-2; 12 positions match TRBD2. Germline CDR1 is SGHRS and CDR2 is YFSETQ. The V segment lost 5 bases and the J segment 1 base; nucleotides outside the gene matches: 6. This CDR3 spans 17 amino acids. For the CDR3, the DNA is TGCGCCAGCAGTCGTGGACTAGCGGGGAAGAACACCGGGGAGCTGTTTTTT. It yields the protein CASSRGLAGKNTGELFF.

The V call is TRBV11-2, the J call TRBJ2-1; 7 bases agree with TRBD2. The ends lost 4 bases at V and 10 bases at J; junction bases unmatched: 19. CDR1 and CDR2 from the germline V gene are SGHAT and FQNNGV. This CDR3 has 17 amino acids. CDR3: CASSYPWTRRIQREQFF. CDR3 sequence (DNA): TGTGCCAGCAGCTACCCGTGGACTAGGAGGATTCAGAGGGAGCAGTTCTTC.

The rearrangement uses TRBV28 and TRBJ2-5, with D possibly being TRBD1 (5 bases). The CDR3 has 14 amino acids. Germline V gene data show CDR1 as MDHEN and CDR2 as SYDVKM. V shed 2 bases and J shed 6 bases, with 13 bases lying between them. CDR3 nucleotides: TGTGCCAGCAGTTTACCTGGGGCGAGGAAGACCCAGTACTTC. Translated: CASSLPGARKTQYF.